Sequencing of this T cell receptor beta chain was carried out in a study of human T cells and chemical hapten exposure. The overall study: Mostly female, the patients presented with alopecia areata, totalis or universalis. Study outcomes and limitations: Significantly more large CDR3 similarity clusters were formed by expanded TCRs than by controls.

As the library was built, unique molecular identifiers were attached to individual cDNA molecules. TCRdb called the RACE reads again in MiXCR, with one record for every CDR3 protein. The sample holds 300,000 to 350,000 distinct CDR3 sequences, around 7% seen once. About this clonotype: Antigen specificity is unknown.

Germline CDR1 reads MNHNS; CDR2 reads SASEGT. The length of the CDR3 is 15 residues. The junction had 8 bases not matched to a gene; V was cut back by 4 bases and J by 4 bases. Stated time point: patch test 1, 2 weeks after DPC sensitization. Indicated treatment: therapeutic diphenylcyclopropenone sensitization with weekly scalp DPC. Unfractionated whole blood yielded the extracted total RNA. The V call is TRBV6-1, the J call TRBJ2-7; TRBD1 matches 9 bases. This receptor was obtained from a young woman with alopecia areata. Some clones in this sample may be carry-over from other donors' samples. Sequencing used whole blood, obtained in connection with sensitization to the hapten diphenylcyclopropenone (DPC). CDR3 bases: TGTGCCAGCAGTGCCCGGACAGGGGTAAGGTACGAGCAGTACTTC. Translation: CASSARTGVRYEQYF.